A single sample is the source of the 11 T cell receptor beta chains below, sequenced in a study of OX40 agonist ivuxolimab in advanced cancers. The protocol was immunoSEQ multiplex PCR, while the TCRdb copy is restricted to in-frame clones and leaves out a portion. The sample consists of roughly 60,000 clones, roughly 85% of them appearing once. The input for sequencing was CD4+ or CD8+ T cells sorted from blood, taken in a trial of the OX40 agonist ivuxolimab. The source is an adult with an advanced solid tumor such as melanoma, head and neck, liver or kidney cancer.

The gene calls are TRBV5-1 and TRBJ2-1; D is perhaps TRBD1 or TRBD2 (5 bases each). Germline lookup yields CDR1 SGHRS and CDR2 YFSETQ. The CDR3 runs to 14 residues. V gave up 0 bases and J gave up 5 bases, with 9 bases separating them. This CDR3 is CASSLAGADNEQFF. The CDR3 region has the DNA TGCGCCAGCAGCTTGGCCGGGGCGGACAATGAGCAGTTCTTC.

The table lists this clone with a count of one. This rearrangement joins TRBV27 to TRBJ1-6; D gene ambiguous. Germline V gene lookup returns CDR1 MNHEY and CDR2 SMNVEV (reference sequence). The CDR3 is 13 amino acids. Trimming pared 3 bases from V and 10 bases from J, leaving 10 bases between. CDR3 amino acids: CASSFFMGSPLHF. DNA for the CDR3: TGTGCCAGCAGTTTCTTTATGGGATCACCCCTCCACTTT.

This sequence joins TRBV7-9 and TRBJ1-2; TRBD1 matches at 7 bases. The J segment lost 4 bases and the V segment lost 1 base, leaving 3 bases of the junction unmatched. Germline CDR1 SEHNR, CDR2 FQNEAQ (reference sequence). CDR3 length: 14 residues. CDR3 in amino acids: CASSLESGGYGYTF. CDR3 nucleotide sequence: TGTGCCAGCAGCTTAGAGTCAGGGGGCTATGGCTACACCTTC.

The genes are TRBV5-4 and TRBJ2-2, with 7 bases fitting TRBD2. This CDR3 region has 17 residues. CDR1 SGHNT and CDR2 YYREEE come from the germline V gene (reference sequence). V shed 2 bases, J shed 5 bases, and the junction held 12 bases outside the gene matches. CDR3 in DNA: TGTGCCAGCAGCTTCGAGGTTGGGCGGGAGCGGACCGGGGAGCTGTTTTTT. Encoded protein: CASSFEVGRERTGELFF. Full variable domain (outside the CDR3, taken from reference TRBV5-4 and TRBJ2-2): ETGVTQSPTHLIKTRGQQVTLRCSSQSGHNTVSWYQQALGQGPQFIFQYYREEENGRGNFPPRFSGLQFPNYSSELNVNALELDDSALYLCASSFEVGRERTGELFFGEGSRLTVL.

The chain has TRBV6-1 and TRBJ2-1; D remains ambiguous. Trimming took off 7 bases at V and 0 bases at J, with 13 bases between the two ends. CDR3 length equals 15 residues. Germline V lookup: CDR1 MNHNS, CDR2 SASEGT. The CDR3 spells CASTWSILSYNEQFF. Written as DNA, the CDR3 is TGTGCCAGCACATGGTCCATTCTCTCCTACAATGAGCAGTTCTTC.

V is TRBV29-1 and J is TRBJ1-1; D unresolved. V lost 6 bases and J 1 base, leaving 9 bases between the germline ends. The CDR3 spans 12 residues. Per germline, CDR1 SQVTM and CDR2 ANQGSEA. The CDR3 protein is CSVKDGNTEAFF. CDR3 nucleotides: TGCAGCGTCAAGGACGGGAACACTGAAGCTTTCTTT.

The chain recombines TRBV28 with TRBJ1-1, with 8 bases fitting TRBD1. CDR3 length equals 12 residues. Unmatched junction bases numbered 4, after V lost 8 bases and J lost 5 bases. In germline, CDR1 is MDHEN, CDR2 SYDVKM. This CDR3 reads CASDRGETEAFF. DNA for the CDR3: TGTGCCAGCGACAGGGGAGAGACTGAAGCTTTCTTT.

The chain recombines TRBV5-5 with TRBJ2-7; tentatively, D is TRBD1 (6 bases). Per germline, CDR1 SGHKS and CDR2 YYEKEE (reference sequence). The CDR3 runs 12 residues. V lost 5 bases and J lost 4, with 10 bases in between. CDR3 amino acids: CASRATGYEQYF. CDR3 in DNA: TGTGCCAGCAGGGCGACAGGATACGAGCAGTACTTC.

This rearrangement joins TRBV28 to TRBJ2-2; D may be TRBD2 (5 bases). Per the germline V gene, CDR1 is MDHEN and CDR2 is SYDVKM. V was pared by 0 bases and J by 5 bases, with 19 bases between. This CDR3 spans 18 amino acids. The CDR3, as DNA: TGTGCCAGCAGTTTATGGAGCGTAGCGAGCGGAAGAACCGGGGAGCTGTTTTTT. Its translation is CASSLWSVASGRTGELFF.

The chain links TRBV4-3 to TRBJ2-3; 10 bases are a match to TRBD2. The trim removed 3 bases at V and 4 bases at J, leaving 10 bases unmatched. This CDR3 has 17 amino acids. Germline V gene data show CDR1 as LGHNA and CDR2 as YSLEER. The CDR3 nucleotides are TGCGCCAGCAGCCAGGGATATAGCGGGAGGACCCCAGATACGCAGTATTTT. This encodes CASSQGYSGRTPDTQYF.

V and J are TRBV11-2 and TRBJ2-5; D unclear. Germline V CDR1 and CDR2: SGHAT, FQNNGV. The CDR3 has 15 amino acids. Trimming left V 0 bases short and J 7 bases short, with 15 bases between. The CDR3, as DNA: TGTGCCAGCAGCTTAGATGGATTTGGGCCCCTGACCCAGTACTTC. It specifies CASSLDGFGPLTQYF.